This is a list of T cell receptor beta chains from one sample in a study of blood T cell repertoires in COVID-19. Profiled with immunoSEQ multiplex PCR; TCRdb holds only in-frame clones, not every one. This repertoire shows approximately 170,000 clones, about 83% found once; its top ten account for around 13%. Sample: peripheral blood. These receptors were taken from an older man who had recovered from COVID-19. CDR3s include the opening cysteine and the closing phenylalanine or tryptophan. D genes are given only for firm matches. Clone size is shown for a subset of rows, as once, few, many or a class of expanded clone.

clone size	V gene	J gene	D gene	CDR3 protein	CDR3 DNA
NA	TRBV28	TRBJ1-2	TRBD1	CASSGTGDRGYTF	TGTGCCAGCAGTGGGACAGGGGATCGAGGCTACACCTTC
NA	TRBV15	TRBJ1-3	NA	CATSKQGSGNTIYF	TGTGCCACCAGCAAACAGGGCTCTGGAAACACCATATATTTT
NA	TRBV11-1	TRBJ2-7	TRBD1	CASSLRAGQGEQYF	TGTGCCAGCAGCTTGAGGGCCGGACAGGGCGAGCAGTACTTC
NA	TRBV6-6	TRBJ2-2	NA	CASSSRTGNTGELFF	TGTGCCAGCAGTTCGAGAACAGGGAACACCGGGGAGCTGTTTTTT
NA	TRBV9	TRBJ2-2	TRBD2	CASSPTPSGRSFAGELFF	TGTGCCAGCAGCCCAACGCCTAGCGGGAGGTCCTTTGCCGGGGAGCTGTTTTTT
few	TRBV18	TRBJ2-5	TRBD1	CASSPRGQGGETQYF	TGTGCCAGCTCACCCCGTGGACAGGGTGGAGAGACCCAGTACTTC
NA	TRBV5-1	TRBJ2-1	TRBD2	CASSPRTSGKVFF	TGCGCCAGCAGCCCCCGGACTAGCGGGAAGGTGTTCTTC
NA	TRBV5-6	TRBJ2-7	TRBD1	CASSTPTGTGTYEQYF	TGTGCCAGCAGCACGCCAACCGGGACAGGAACCTACGAGCAGTACTTC
NA	TRBV29-1	TRBJ2-1	TRBD1	CSFTGQSSYNEQFF	TGCAGCTTCACGGGACAGAGCTCCTACAATGAGCAGTTCTTC
NA	TRBV7-2	TRBJ2-7	NA	CASSLGGRDEQYF	TGTGCCAGCAGCTTAGGGGGCAGGGACGAGCAGTACTTC
NA	TRBV5-4	TRBJ2-1	TRBD2	CASSLRRELYNEQFF	TGTGCCAGCAGCTTGAGGCGGGAGCTTTACAATGAGCAGTTCTTC
NA	TRBV10-3	TRBJ2-2	TRBD2	CAISRPGTSDTGELFF	TGTGCCATCAGCAGACCCGGGACTAGCGACACCGGGGAGCTGTTTTTT
NA	TRBV28	TRBJ1-1	NA	CASSFKRGGSTEAFF	TGTGCCAGCAGTTTTAAAAGGGGGGGAAGCACTGAAGCTTTCTTT
NA	TRBV6-1	TRBJ2-2	TRBD2	CASSEGLAGANTGELFF	TGTGCCAGCAGTGAGGGACTAGCGGGAGCGAACACCGGGGAGCTGTTTTTT
NA	TRBV27	TRBJ2-1	NA	CASSLGRELNEQFF	TGTGCCAGCAGTTTGGGTAGGGAGTTAAATGAGCAGTTCTTC
once	TRBV6-5	TRBJ2-1	TRBD1	CASSYSGTGAYNEQFF	TGTGCCAGCAGTTACTCCGGGACAGGGGCCTACAATGAGCAGTTCTTC
NA	TRBV6-5	TRBJ2-1	TRBD1	CASRGTGTLNEQFF	TGTGCCAGCAGGGGGACAGGGACGCTCAATGAGCAGTTCTTC
NA	TRBV27	TRBJ1-4	NA	CASRRDGAREKLFF	TGTGCCAGCCGCCGTGATGGGGCAAGGGAAAAACTGTTTTTT
NA	TRBV7-6	TRBJ2-5	TRBD1	CASSLATGETQYF	TGTGCCAGCAGCTTAGCGACAGGGGAGACCCAGTACTTC
NA	TRBV13	TRBJ2-7	TRBD1	CASSIGQGQGAYEQYF	TGTGCCAGCAGCATAGGCCAGGGACAGGGGGCTTACGAGCAGTACTTC
NA	TRBV5-1	TRBJ2-3	TRBD1	CASSKDRASTDTQYF	TGCGCCAGCAGCAAGGACAGGGCTAGCACAGATACGCAGTATTTT
NA	TRBV27	TRBJ1-1	NA	CASSLSRGGTEAFF	TGTGCCAGCAGTTTAAGTAGAGGGGGCACTGAAGCTTTCTTT
NA	TRBV7-6	TRBJ2-7	NA	CASSLALGEQYF	TGTGCCAGCAGCTTAGCCCTAGGCGAGCAGTACTTC
NA	TRBV12-3/TRBV12-4	TRBJ1-1	TRBD1	CASTRDRGPSFF	TGTGCCAGCACCCGGGACAGGGGGCCATCTTTCTTT
NA	TRBV5-1	TRBJ2-3	NA	CASIPGLEGSSTQYF	TGCGCCAGCATCCCGGGACTCGAGGGGTCCAGTACGCAGTATTTT
NA	TRBV19	TRBJ1-1	NA	CASVRQVNTEAFF	TGTGCCAGCGTACGACAGGTGAACACTGAAGCTTTCTTT
NA	TRBV9	TRBJ2-7	TRBD2	CASSVVASGNSYEQYF	TGTGCCAGCAGCGTAGTGGCTAGCGGTAACTCCTACGAGCAGTACTTC
NA	TRBV19	TRBJ2-3	TRBD2	CASRDLAGVYGDTQYF	TGTGCCAGTAGGGATCTAGCGGGAGTTTATGGAGATACGCAGTATTTT
once	TRBV9	TRBJ1-5	TRBD1	CASSRDRSNQPQHF	TGTGCCAGCAGCCGGGACAGGAGCAATCAGCCCCAGCATTTT